This passage covers 17 T cell receptor beta chains from one sample sequenced in a study of blood T cell repertoires in COVID-19. Some clones are missing from TCRdb's copy, which holds only in-frame ones; the method was immunoSEQ multiplex PCR. The sample carries about 190,000 clones, 82% recorded once. Sequencing was carried out using PBMCs or T cells enriched from blood (not recorded which). These receptors came from a woman in her sixties with acute COVID-19.

The CDR3 sequence: CASSQGQYGYTF. Written as DNA, the CDR3 is TGTGCCAGCAGCCAAGGGCAGTATGGCTACACCTTC. The V gene is TRBV3-1 (or the pseudogene TRBV3-2), the J gene TRBJ1-2; no reliable D call. CDR3 length: 12 amino acids. The germline gives CDR1 LGHDT, CDR2 YNNKEL (reference sequence). V dropped 1 base and J dropped 5 bases, with 5 bases sitting between them.

On this clone itself: With a much larger clone just one base away, this may be a read error. The chain carries TRBV7-9 and TRBJ1-1; 9 nucleotides line up with TRBD1. The CDR3 has 14 residues. The J segment lost 1 base and the V segment lost 4 bases, leaving 1 base of the junction unmatched. CDR1 SEHNR and CDR2 FQNEAQ come from the germline V gene (reference sequence). This CDR3 reads CASSSGQGNTEAFF. The CDR3 coding sequence is TGTGCCAGCAGCTCGGGACAGGGGAACACTGAAGCTTTCTTT.

The chain is built from TRBV11-2 and TRBJ1-1; D gene uncertain. Germline V gene lookup returns CDR1 SGHAT and CDR2 FQNNGV. Trimming took off 0 bases at V and 1 base at J, with 9 bases between the two ends. The CDR3 has 15 amino acids. In nucleotides, the CDR3 is TGTGCCAGCAGCTTAGACTCGGCGGCGAACACTGAAGCTTTCTTT. It translates to CASSLDSAANTEAFF.

The rearrangement uses TRBV7-2 and TRBJ1-4; D is perhaps TRBD1 (6 bases). Germline CDR1 and CDR2: SGHTA and FQGNSA. This CDR3 has 15 amino acids. V shed 2 bases and J shed 8 bases, with 15 bases lying between them. As DNA, the CDR3 is TGTGCCAGCAGCTTAAGGTCAGGGGCGCGCGAAAAACTGTTTTTT. It codes for CASSLRSGAREKLFF.

The CDR3 bases are TGCGCCAGCAGCCAAGATCAGCAAGCGGGGGCCTACAATGAGCAGTTCTTC. As protein: CASSQDQQAGAYNEQFF. The chain links TRBV4-3 to TRBJ2-1; 8 bases map to TRBD2. Germline V gene sequence: CDR1 LGHNA, CDR2 YSLEER. There are 17 residues in the CDR3. With V trimmed by 0 bases and J by 2 bases, 6 bases remained unmatched.

V gene TRBV13 combines with J gene TRBJ1-1; 9 positions agree with TRBD1. J lost 10 bases, V lost 7 bases, and 16 bases had no gene match. CDR1 is PRHDT and CDR2 is FYEKMQ in the germline V gene (reference sequence). The CDR3 contains 15 residues. CDR3 DNA: TGTGCCAGCATTCTAATCCGGGACAGGGACGGCGGAGCTTTCTTT. Its translation is CASILIRDRDGGAFF.

CDR3 sequence: CATTSGGGTGELFF. The CDR3 DNA reads TGTGCCACGACTAGCGGGGGCGGGACCGGGGAGCTGTTTTTT. The rearrangement links TRBV2 to TRBJ2-2, with 12 bases that match TRBD2. The CDR3 is made up of 14 amino acids. Trimming took 10 bases from V and 5 from J; bases not matched to a gene: 5. Germline CDR1 is SNHLY and CDR2 is FYNNEI.

The chain couples TRBV5-6 to TRBJ1-2; no firm D call. Trimming pared 4 bases from V and 4 bases from J, leaving 17 bases between. The CDR3 has 15 amino acids. CDR1 SGHDT and CDR2 YYEEEE come from the germline V gene. In DNA, the CDR3 is TGTGCCAGCAGCCAGGACTGGGCGACCATCTATGGCTACACCTTC. As protein: CASSQDWATIYGYTF.

The V gene is TRBV5-1, the J gene TRBJ2-5; D not resolved. The CDR3 is 16 amino acids. The germline CDR1 and CDR2 sequences are SGHRS and YFSETQ. The V end was cut by 1 base, the J end by 3 bases, with 16 bases between. CDR3: CASSLNVKSPEETQYF. The CDR3 DNA reads TGCGCCAGCAGCTTGAATGTAAAATCCCCCGAAGAGACCCAGTACTTC.

This chain joins TRBV6-2 or TRBV6-3 and TRBJ1-2; 10 nucleotides line up with TRBD1. This CDR3 spans 15 amino acids. Unmatched junction bases numbered 6, after V lost 4 bases and J lost 4 bases. Germline V CDR1 and CDR2: MNHEY, SVGEGT. The CDR3 here is CASSSSGTGAYGYTF. The DNA of the CDR3 is TGTGCCAGCAGTTCTTCCGGGACAGGGGCCTATGGCTACACCTTC.

The chain joins TRBV4-3 to TRBJ2-7; D is undetermined. The length of the CDR3 is 15 residues. CDR1 and CDR2 (germline): LGHNA, YSLEER. The germline V and J ends were trimmed by 1 base and 1 base, with 11 bases remaining between them. The CDR3 spells CASSQVTGVSYEQYF. CDR3 bases: TGCGCCAGCAGCCAAGTGACTGGAGTATCCTACGAGCAGTACTTC.

The chain joins TRBV10-1 to TRBJ2-3; D is perhaps TRBD1 (5 bases). Germline-derived CDR1 and CDR2 are WNHNN and SYGVQD (reference sequence). Between the trimmed V and J ends, which lost 0 bases and 2 bases, there was a span of 12 bases. The CDR3 spans 16 residues. In DNA, the CDR3 is TGCGCCAGCAGTGAGTCGGGGCCCCAGGTCACAGATACGCAGTATTTT. This translates into CASSESGPQVTDTQYF.

This clone was seen only once. The V gene is TRBV7-2, the J gene TRBJ1-3; a weak D match, TRBD1 (6 bases). CDR3 size: 16 residues. Germline CDR1 SGHTA, CDR2 FQGNSA. Trimming left V 1 base short and J 4 bases short, with 14 bases between. The CDR3 reads CASSLERGARGNTIYF. Written as DNA, the CDR3 is TGTGCCAGCAGCTTAGAGCGGGGGGCGAGAGGAAACACCATATATTTT.

This clone has at least ten counts. This sample includes further DNA sequences coding for the same CDR3. The chain employs TRBV7-9 and TRBJ2-3, with D tentatively TRBD1 (5 bases). The germline gives CDR1 SEHNR, CDR2 FQNEAQ (reference sequence). V was trimmed by 5 bases and J by 3 bases, leaving 9 bases between them. There are 13 residues in the CDR3. The CDR3 sequence is CASSPRQTDTQYF. CDR3 DNA: TGTGCCAGCAGCCCGCGACAGACAGATACGCAGTATTTT.

This clone was observed a handful of times. The chain combines TRBV6-6 with TRBJ2-2, with D tentatively TRBD2 (5 bases). With 6 bases removed from V and 7 bases from J, the gap between germline ends came to 21 bases. Germline V CDR1 and CDR2: MNHNY, SVGAGI (reference sequence). This CDR3 region has 16 residues. In DNA form, the CDR3 reads TGTGCCAGCAGCCGCCTCGGGCTCCTCGAGGGCGGGGAGCTGTTTTTT. Translated: CASSRLGLLEGGELFF.

V gene TRBV4-3 combines with J gene TRBJ2-3, with unresolved D. Trimming took 0 bases from V and 4 from J, leaving 11 bases between them. The CDR3 extends over 15 amino acids. CDR1 and CDR2 (germline): LGHNA, YSLEER. CDR3 nucleotides: TGCGCCAGCAGCCAAGATCGTCACTTGGCAGATACGCAGTATTTT. Translating it yields CASSQDRHLADTQYF.

This chain joins TRBV29-1 and TRBJ2-5, with TRBD2 matching 8 bases. Germline values: CDR1 SQVTM, CDR2 ANQGSEA. The CDR3 runs 12 residues. CDR3 sequence reads: CSAPRGGETQYF. In DNA, the CDR3 is TGCAGTGCTCCACGGGGGGGGGAGACCCAGTACTTC. Using reference TRBV29-1 and TRBJ2-5 for the parts outside the CDR3, the full variable domain is SAVISQKPSRDICQRGTSLTIQCQVDSQVTMMFWYRQQPGQSLTLIATANQGSEATYESGFVIDKFPISRPNLTFSTLTVSNMSPEDSSIYLCSAPRGGETQYFGPGTRLLVL.